These 5 T cell receptor beta chains originate from one sample sequenced in a study of a mutant IDH1 vaccine in newly diagnosed glioma. No antigens are known for them. The data were produced by immunoSEQ multiplex PCR, yet TCRdb's version contains in-frame clones alone and is incomplete. The data show 30,000 to 40,000 clones, approximately 78% seen once. Time point here: week 35, safety follow-up. Topical imiquimod was applied with each vaccine dose, which held 300 ug of mutant IDH1 20-mer peptide. Sequences were derived from PBMCs, sampled from a glioma patient whose treatment included an IDH1 peptide vaccine. These receptors came from a woman younger than 30 with glioma.

This chain joins TRBV27 and TRBJ2-6; no clear D gene. Germline-derived CDR1 and CDR2 are MNHEY and SMNVEV (reference sequence). V shed 5 bases and J shed 0 bases, with 5 bases lying between them. CDR3 size: 14 residues. The CDR3 loop is CASSPLSGANVLTF. The DNA of the CDR3 is TGTGCCAGCAGTCCCCTCTCTGGGGCCAACGTCCTGACTTTC. Full variable domain (remainder filled in from reference TRBV27 and TRBJ2-6): EAQVTQNPRYLITVTGKKLTVTCSQNMNHEYMSWYRQDPGLGLRQIYYSMNVEVTDKGDVPEGYKVSRKEKRNFPLILESPSPNQTSLYFCASSPLSGANVLTFGAGSRLTVL.

A note on this clone: Sequence at one end of the junction differs from germline and may be a read error. The genes are TRBV7-7 and TRBJ2-2; D possibly corresponds to TRBD1 (6 bases). This CDR3 is 16 amino acids long. Germline assignment: CDR1 SSHAT and CDR2 FNYEAQ (reference sequence). The CDR3 loop reads CASSPGLGAITGELFF. As DNA, the CDR3 is TGTGCTAGCAGCCCAGGGTTGGGGGCCATCACCGGGGAGCTGTTTTTT.

This rearrangement joins TRBV5-6 to TRBJ2-1; TRBD1 or TRBD2 may be the D gene (6 bases each). Trimming removed 4 bases from V and 6 bases from J, with 17 bases in between. The length of the CDR3 is 15 residues. Germline V gives CDR1 SGHDT, CDR2 YYEEEE. For the CDR3, the DNA is TGTGCCAGCAGCGCGTGGGGGGCAGGTATCAATGAGCAGTTCTTC. Its translation is CASSAWGAGINEQFF.

This chain joins TRBV5-6 and TRBJ2-4; a weak D match, TRBD2 (6 bases). From germline, CDR1 is SGHDT and CDR2 YYEEEE. Trimming pared 0 bases from V and 0 bases from J, leaving 19 bases between. CDR3 length: 19 amino acids. This CDR3 reads CASSLAGSLDTLAKNIQYF. The CDR3 coding sequence is TGTGCCAGCAGCTTGGCCGGGAGTTTGGATACTTTAGCCAAAAACATTCAGTACTTC. The entire variable domain, with the rest obtained from reference TRBV5-6 and TRBJ2-4, is as follows: DAGVTQSPTHLIKTRGQQVTLRCSPKSGHDTVSWYQQALGQGPQFIFQYYEEEERQRGNFPDRFSGHQFPNYSSELNVNALLLGDSALYLCASSLAGSLDTLAKNIQYFGAGTRLSVL.

V is TRBV6-5 and J is TRBJ2-1; D not certain. Germline V gene lookup returns CDR1 MNHEY and CDR2 SVGAGI. The V and J ends lost 6 bases and 5 bases respectively, with 14 bases between them. This CDR3 comprises 14 residues. The CDR3 sequence is CASSEYGPNNEQFF. CDR3 coding DNA: TGTGCCAGCAGCGAATACGGACCAAACAATGAGCAGTTCTTC.